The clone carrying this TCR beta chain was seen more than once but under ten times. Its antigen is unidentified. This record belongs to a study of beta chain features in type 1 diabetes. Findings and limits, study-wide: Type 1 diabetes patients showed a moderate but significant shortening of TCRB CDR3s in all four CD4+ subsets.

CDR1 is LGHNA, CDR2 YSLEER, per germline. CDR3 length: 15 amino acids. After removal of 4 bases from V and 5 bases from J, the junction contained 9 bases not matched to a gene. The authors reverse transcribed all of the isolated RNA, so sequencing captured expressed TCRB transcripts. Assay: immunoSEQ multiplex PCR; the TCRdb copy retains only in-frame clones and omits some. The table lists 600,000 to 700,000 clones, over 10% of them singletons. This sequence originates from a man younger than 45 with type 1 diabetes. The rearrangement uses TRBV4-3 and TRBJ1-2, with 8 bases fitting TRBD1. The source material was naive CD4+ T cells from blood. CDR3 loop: CASSPGQGLSYGYTF. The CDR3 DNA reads TGCGCCAGCAGCCCCGGACAGGGATTATCGTATGGCTACACCTTC.